The 7 T cell receptor beta chains given below trace back to one sample, sequenced in a study of CD8 T cells in Susac syndrome. Random-hexamer reverse transcription was applied to about 0.45 to 1 ug RNA. TCRdb called the immunoSEQ multiplex PCR reads again in MiXCR, with one record for every CDR3 protein. The data hold 100,000 or so distinct CDR3 sequences, with 85% to 95% observed a single time. Sequencing was carried out using CD8+ T cells from PBMCs. These receptors were obtained from a human donor in good health.

This clonotype showed up just a few times. V and J are TRBV25-1 and TRBJ2-7; 13 positions agree with TRBD2. The CDR3 runs to 15 residues. Per the germline V gene, CDR1 is MGHDK and CDR2 is SYGVNS. Trimming at V came to 8 bases and at J to 0 bases, leaving 4 bases not matched to a gene. CDR3 residues: CASGRLAGGSYEQYF. As DNA, the CDR3 is TGTGCCAGCGGTCGACTAGCGGGAGGCTCCTACGAGCAGTACTTC.

The rearrangement links TRBV5-1 to TRBJ1-5; D is undetermined. The germline CDR1 and CDR2 sequences are SGHRS and YFSETQ. This CDR3 contains 13 residues. The ends were cut back, 2 bases at V and 1 base at J, with 4 bases in the middle. As DNA, the CDR3 is TGCGCCAGCAGCTTTGAGAGCAATCAGCCCCAGCATTTT. Amino acid sequence: CASSFESNQPQHF.

The chain combines TRBV30 with TRBJ2-3, with D tentatively TRBD1 or TRBD2 (5 bases each). CDR1 GTSNPN and CDR2 SVGIG come from the germline V gene (reference sequence). Deletions cut 3 bases from V and 7 bases from J, with 14 bases between. The CDR3 is made up of 13 amino acids. The CDR3 region has the DNA TGTGCCTGGAGCGGAGCAGGGACCTATACGCAGTATTTT. Residues: CAWSGAGTYTQYF.

V is TRBV20-1 and J is TRBJ2-7, with 9 positions matching TRBD1. V was clipped by 3 bases and J by 3 bases; unmatched bases: 21. This CDR3 has 19 amino acids. The V gene's germline CDR1 is DFQATT and CDR2 SNEGSKA (reference sequence). The CDR3 coding sequence is TGCAGTGCTAGTAGAGGGGGTCCTGACAGGGGGGGAAATATCTACGAGCAGTACTTC. Its protein is CSASRGGPDRGGNIYEQYF.

CDR3 amino acids: CASSRTESYEQYF. The CDR3 DNA sequence: TGTGCCAGCAGTCGAACCGAGTCCTACGAGCAGTACTTC. The chain is built from TRBV27 and TRBJ2-7; D remains unclear. This CDR3 spans 13 amino acids. V shed 5 bases and J shed 1 base, with 9 bases lying between them. The germline V gene has CDR1 MNHEY and CDR2 SMNVEV (reference sequence).

The chain joins TRBV29-1 to TRBJ2-7; D call uncertain. The germline V and J ends were trimmed by 6 bases and 2 bases, with 14 bases remaining between them. This CDR3 has 13 amino acids. CDR1 is SQVTM, CDR2 ANQGSEA, per germline. The CDR3 DNA is TGCAGCGTAGAAAGTGAGGTAACCTACGAGCAGTACTTC. Protein: CSVESEVTYEQYF.

This rearrangement joins TRBV29-1 to TRBJ1-2; D is possibly TRBD1 (5 bases). V lost 4 bases to trimming and J lost 7 bases, with 13 bases between them. Germline assignment: CDR1 SQVTM and CDR2 ANQGSEA. This CDR3 is 12 amino acids long. DNA for the CDR3: TGCAGCGTTGTCAGGGCTGGAGGTGGCTACACCTTC. Protein: CSVVRAGGGYTF.